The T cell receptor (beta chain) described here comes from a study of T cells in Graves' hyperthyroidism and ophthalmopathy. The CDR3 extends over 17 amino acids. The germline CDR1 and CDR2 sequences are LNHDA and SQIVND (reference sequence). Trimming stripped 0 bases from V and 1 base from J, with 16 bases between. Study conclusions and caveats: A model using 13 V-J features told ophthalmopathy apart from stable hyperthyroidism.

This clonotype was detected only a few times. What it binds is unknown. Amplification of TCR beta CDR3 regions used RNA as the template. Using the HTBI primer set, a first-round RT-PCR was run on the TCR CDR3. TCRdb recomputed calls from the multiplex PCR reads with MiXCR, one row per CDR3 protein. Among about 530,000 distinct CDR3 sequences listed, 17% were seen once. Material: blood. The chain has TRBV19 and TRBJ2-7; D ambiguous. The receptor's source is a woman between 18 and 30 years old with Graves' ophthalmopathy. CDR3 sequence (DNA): TGTGCCAGTAGTATAGATGTCGAGGAAGGCGCTTCCTACGAGCAGTACTTC. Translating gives CASSIDVEEGASYEQYF.